The next 14 T cell receptor beta chains were all read from a single sample in a study of T-cell reconstitution after alpha-beta-depleted transplantation in children. Unique molecular identifiers featured in how the TCRbeta library was prepared. TCRdb re-analysed the PCR reads in MiXCR, keeping a single row per CDR3 protein. The repertoire holds 550,000 to 600,000 distinct CDR3 sequences, with under 25% as singletons. The sequencing used PBMCs, mostly from graft donor cells, collected 360 days after TCRalphabeta/CD19-depleted stem cell transplant. The receptors were sampled from a boy less than two years old who had a stem cell transplant for acute myeloid leukemia, so the T cells may come from the graft donor.

This clonotype showed up just a few times. This rearrangement joins TRBV4-3 to TRBJ2-1; TRBD2 agrees at 11 bases. With 5 bases clipped from V and 4 bases from J, the junction kept 7 bases outside the gene matches. Germline V gene lookup returns CDR1 LGHNA and CDR2 YSLEER. This CDR3 region has 16 residues. Here the CDR3 DNA reads TGCGCCAGCAGCGACCGACTAGCGGGGCCATACAATGAGCAGTTCTTC. Protein: CASSDRLAGPYNEQFF.

In this sample, this clonotype turned up many times. V and J are TRBV15 and TRBJ2-4; 8 nucleotides match TRBD1. Per the germline V gene, CDR1 is LNHNV and CDR2 is YYDKDF (reference sequence). J gave up 3 bases and V 3 bases, and 19 bases lay outside the gene matches. CDR3 length: 20 amino acids. Written as DNA, the CDR3 is TGTGCCACCAGCAGGGACCTTCTCTTGGACAGGGTGGTTGGCAAAAACATTCAGTACTTC. Protein sequence: CATSRDLLLDRVVGKNIQYF.

This sequence joins TRBV6-5 and TRBJ2-2; TRBD2 might be the D (5 bases). Trimming stripped 3 bases from V and 5 bases from J, with 19 bases between. Germline CDR1 and CDR2: MNHEY and SVGAGI. This CDR3 is 17 amino acids long. In DNA form, the CDR3 reads TGTGCCAGCAGTTATCGCCCTCGGGGAGTTAGGACCGGGGAGCTGTTTTTT. It codes for CASSYRPRGVRTGELFF.

In its sample, this clonotype was seen a few times. This sequence joins TRBV5-1 and TRBJ2-3, with 9 bases aligning to TRBD1. From germline, CDR1 is SGHRS and CDR2 YFSETQ. V gave up 4 bases and J gave up 6 bases; unmatched junction bases: 6. The length of the CDR3 is 14 residues. The CDR3: CASSRGQGLDTQYF. DNA for the CDR3: TGCGCCAGCAGCCGCGGACAGGGGCTGGATACGCAGTATTTT. Based on the CDR3 plus reference TRBV5-1 and TRBJ2-3, the full variable domain is KAGVTQTPRYLIKTRGQQVTLSCSPISGHRSVSWYQQTPGQGLQFLFEYFSETQRNKGNFPGRFSGRQFSNSRSEMNVSTLELGDSALYLCASSRGQGLDTQYFGPGTRLTVL.

This chain links TRBV6-6 with TRBJ1-1; D gene unclear. CDR1 is MNHNY and CDR2 is SVGAGI in the germline V gene (reference sequence). The CDR3 loop spans 11 amino acids. V lost 2 bases and J 8 bases, leaving 6 bases between the germline ends. The CDR3 loop is CASSYGSEAFF. Here the CDR3 DNA reads TGTGCCAGCAGTTACGGCAGCGAAGCTTTCTTT.

The rearrangement joins TRBV4-1 to TRBJ2-1, with D possibly matching TRBD2 (6 bases). The CDR3 runs to 14 residues. V was pared by 1 base and J by 8 bases, with 12 bases between. Germline V lookup: CDR1 MGHRA, CDR2 YSYEKL. The CDR3 loop is CASSQVSRDHEQFF. CDR3 nucleotides: TGCGCCAGCAGCCAAGTCTCGCGGGATCATGAGCAGTTCTTC.

This clonotype was seen more than once but under ten times. This chain joins TRBV20-1 and TRBJ1-4, with D possibly TRBD1 on 6 matching bases. Trimming removed 4 bases at V and 9 bases at J, with 9 bases between. The CDR3 runs 11 residues. Germline values: CDR1 DFQATT, CDR2 SNEGSKA (reference sequence). The DNA for the CDR3 is TGCAGTGCTAAGGGGGGGAAAAAACTGTTTTTT. Translation: CSAKGGKKLFF.

This clonotype was seen repeatedly, ten times or more. This rearrangement joins TRBV20-1 to TRBJ2-5; D assignment may be TRBD1 or TRBD2 (6 bases each). The CDR3 spans 14 residues. Trimming cost V 0 bases and J 5 bases, with 13 bases left between them. Per germline, CDR1 DFQATT and CDR2 SNEGSKA (reference sequence). CDR3: CSAREGGGMETQYF. In DNA form, the CDR3 reads TGCAGTGCTAGAGAGGGGGGCGGGATGGAGACCCAGTACTTC.

This clonotype was picked up a small number of times. CDR3 sequence reads: CASSFGTGEGGGWNEQFF. The CDR3 bases are TGTGCCAGCAGCTTTGGGACAGGGGAAGGCGGGGGTTGGAATGAGCAGTTCTTC. This chain joins TRBV7-3 and TRBJ2-1; the match to TRBD1 covers 10 bases. The V segment lost 3 bases and the J segment 7 bases; nucleotides outside the gene matches: 15. The CDR3 runs 18 residues. Germline V CDR1 and CDR2: SGHTA, FQGTGA.

The chain joins TRBV6-1 to TRBJ2-7, with D possibly matching TRBD1 (5 bases). Germline CDR1 reads MNHNS; CDR2 reads SASEGT. V lost 4 bases to trimming and J lost 0 bases, with 13 bases between them. The CDR3 contains 15 residues. CDR3 bases: TGTGCCAGCAGTGGGGGCGGACATCCCTCCTACGAGCAGTACTTC. This gives the protein CASSGGGHPSYEQYF.

V and J are TRBV20-1 and TRBJ2-7; TRBD1 might be the D (6 bases). The CDR3 sequence is 14 residues long. The germline CDR1 and CDR2 sequences are DFQATT and SNEGSKA (reference sequence). With 3 bases removed from V and 0 bases from J, the gap between germline ends came to 12 bases. CDR3 sequence reads: CSASRGPSSYEQYF. The CDR3 nucleotides are TGCAGTGCTAGCAGGGGCCCAAGCTCCTACGAGCAGTACTTC.

This clonotype has more than one count but fewer than ten. The V gene is TRBV7-2, the J gene TRBJ2-3; D possibly uses TRBD1 or TRBD2 (5 bases each). The germline V gene has CDR1 SGHTA and CDR2 FQGNSA. This CDR3 is 16 amino acids long. V dropped 5 bases and J dropped 2 bases, with 17 bases sitting between them. CDR3 sequence (DNA): TGTGCCAGCAGCGTCGAGAGGGGCAGACCCACAGATACGCAGTATTTT. Residues: CASSVERGRPTDTQYF.

The gene calls are TRBV24-1 and TRBJ2-2, with D possibly TRBD1 on 6 matching bases. Per the germline V gene, CDR1 is KGHDR and CDR2 is SFDVKD. The CDR3 is 16 residues long. The V end lost 0 bases, the J end lost 4 bases, and 11 bases lay between the germline ends. This chain's CDR3 is CATSDLYSTGTGELFF. The CDR3 DNA is TGTGCCACCAGTGATTTGTACTCGACAGGCACCGGGGAGCTGTTTTTT.

This clonotype was seen ten or more times. The chain is built from TRBV28 and TRBJ2-2, with TRBD1 as a possible D gene (5 bases). This CDR3 has 14 amino acids. CDR1 is MDHEN and CDR2 is SYDVKM in the germline V gene. Trimming cost V 10 bases and J 5 bases, with 17 bases left between them. CDR3 sequence reads: CATRTRTETGELFF. In DNA form, the CDR3 reads TGTGCCACTCGGACACGGACCGAGACCGGGGAGCTGTTTTTT.